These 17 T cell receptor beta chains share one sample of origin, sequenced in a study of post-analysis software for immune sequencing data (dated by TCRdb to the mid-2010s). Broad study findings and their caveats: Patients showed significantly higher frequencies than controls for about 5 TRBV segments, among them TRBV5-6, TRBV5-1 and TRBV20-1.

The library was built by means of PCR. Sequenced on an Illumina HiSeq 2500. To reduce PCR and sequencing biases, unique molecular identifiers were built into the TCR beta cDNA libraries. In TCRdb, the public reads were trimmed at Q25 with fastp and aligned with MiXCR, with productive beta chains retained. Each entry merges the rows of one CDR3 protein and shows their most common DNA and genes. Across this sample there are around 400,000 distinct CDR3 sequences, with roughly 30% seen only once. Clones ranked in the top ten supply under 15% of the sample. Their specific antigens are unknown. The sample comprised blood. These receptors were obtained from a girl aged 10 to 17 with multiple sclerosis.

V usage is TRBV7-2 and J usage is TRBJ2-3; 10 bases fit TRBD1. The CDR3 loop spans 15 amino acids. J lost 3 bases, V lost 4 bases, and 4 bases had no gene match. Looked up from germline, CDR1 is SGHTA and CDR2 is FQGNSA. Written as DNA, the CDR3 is TGTGCCAGCAGCTCCCGACAGGGGGCTACAGATACGCAGTATTTT. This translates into CASSSRQGATDTQYF.

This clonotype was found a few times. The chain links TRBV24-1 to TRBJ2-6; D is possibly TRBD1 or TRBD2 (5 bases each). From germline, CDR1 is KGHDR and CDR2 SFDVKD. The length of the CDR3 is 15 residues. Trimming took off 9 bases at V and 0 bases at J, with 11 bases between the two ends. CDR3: CATGGTGSGANVLTF. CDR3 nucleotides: TGTGCCACCGGGGGTACTGGCTCTGGGGCCAACGTCCTGACTTTC.

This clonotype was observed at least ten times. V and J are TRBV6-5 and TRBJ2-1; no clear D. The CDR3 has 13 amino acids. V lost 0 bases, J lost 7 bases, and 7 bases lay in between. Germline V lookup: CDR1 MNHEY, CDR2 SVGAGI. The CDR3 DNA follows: TGTGCCAGCAGTTACTCCGGCCAGAATGAGCAGTTCTTC. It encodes CASSYSGQNEQFF.

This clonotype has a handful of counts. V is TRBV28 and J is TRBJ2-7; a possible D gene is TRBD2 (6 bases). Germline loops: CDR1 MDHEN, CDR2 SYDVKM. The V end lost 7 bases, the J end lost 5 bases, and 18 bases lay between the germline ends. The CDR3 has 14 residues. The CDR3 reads CASIHAGSFDEQYF. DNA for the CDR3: TGTGCCAGCATCCATGCGGGAAGCTTTGACGAGCAGTACTTC.

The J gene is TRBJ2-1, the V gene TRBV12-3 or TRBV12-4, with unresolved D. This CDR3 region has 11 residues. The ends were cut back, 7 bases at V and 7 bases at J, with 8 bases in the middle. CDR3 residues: CASTIGNEQFF. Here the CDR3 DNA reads TGTGCCAGCACCATTGGAAATGAGCAGTTCTTC.

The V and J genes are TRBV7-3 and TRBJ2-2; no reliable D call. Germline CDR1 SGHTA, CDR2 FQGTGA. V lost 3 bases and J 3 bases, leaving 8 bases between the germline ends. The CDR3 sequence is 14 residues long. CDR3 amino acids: CASSFNGYTGELFF. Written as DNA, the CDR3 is TGTGCCAGCAGCTTCAACGGGTACACCGGGGAGCTGTTTTTT.

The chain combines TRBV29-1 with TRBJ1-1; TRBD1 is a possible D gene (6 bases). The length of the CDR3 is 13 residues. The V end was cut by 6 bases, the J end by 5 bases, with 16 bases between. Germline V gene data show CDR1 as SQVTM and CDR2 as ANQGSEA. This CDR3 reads CSVDKGGSTEAFF. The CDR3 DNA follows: TGCAGCGTGGACAAGGGGGGGAGTACTGAAGCTTTCTTT.

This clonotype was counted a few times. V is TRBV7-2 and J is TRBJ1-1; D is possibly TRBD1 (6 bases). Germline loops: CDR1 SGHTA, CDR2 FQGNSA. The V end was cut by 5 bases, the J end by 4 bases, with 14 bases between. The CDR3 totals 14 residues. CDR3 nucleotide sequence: TGTGCCAGCAGCAGATACAGGGAAGGCACTGAAGCTTTCTTT. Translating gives CASSRYREGTEAFF.

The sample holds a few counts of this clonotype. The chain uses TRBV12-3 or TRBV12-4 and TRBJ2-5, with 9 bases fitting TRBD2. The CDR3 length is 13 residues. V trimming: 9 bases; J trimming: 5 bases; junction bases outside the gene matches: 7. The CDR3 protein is CASRGLAGETQYF. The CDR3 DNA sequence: TGTGCCAGTCGGGGACTAGCAGGGGAGACCCAGTACTTC.

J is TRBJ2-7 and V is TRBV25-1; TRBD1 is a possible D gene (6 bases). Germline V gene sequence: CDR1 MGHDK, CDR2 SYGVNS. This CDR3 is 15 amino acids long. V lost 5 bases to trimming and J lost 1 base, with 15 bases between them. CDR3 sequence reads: CASSTGPTDSYEQYF. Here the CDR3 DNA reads TGTGCCAGCAGTACAGGGCCGACGGATTCCTACGAGCAGTACTTC.

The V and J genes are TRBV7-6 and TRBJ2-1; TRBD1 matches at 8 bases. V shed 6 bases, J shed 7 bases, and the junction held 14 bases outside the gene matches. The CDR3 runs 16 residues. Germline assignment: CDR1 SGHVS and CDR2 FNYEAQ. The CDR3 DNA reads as TGTGCCAGCAGTCGTTCTTGGGCAGGGGGCTTAAATGAGCAGTTCTTC. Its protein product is CASSRSWAGGLNEQFF. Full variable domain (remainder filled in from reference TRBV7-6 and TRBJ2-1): GAGVSQSPRYKVTKRGQDVALRCDPISGHVSLYWYRQALGQGPEFLTYFNYEAQQDKSGLPNDRFSAERPEGSISTLTIQRTEQRDSAMYRCASSRSWAGGLNEQFFGPGTRLTVL.

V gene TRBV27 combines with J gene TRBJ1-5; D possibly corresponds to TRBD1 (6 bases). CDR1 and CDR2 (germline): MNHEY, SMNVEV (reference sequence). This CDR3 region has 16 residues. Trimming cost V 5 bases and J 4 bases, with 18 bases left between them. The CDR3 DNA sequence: TGTGCCAGCAGTACCGGCGGAGGGGGTTATAATCAGCCCCAGCATTTT. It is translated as CASSTGGGGYNQPQHF.

The CDR3 DNA reads TGTGCCAGCAGCTTGGGGGCGAACACCGGGGAGCTGTTTTTT. The encoded protein is CASSLGANTGELFF. This chain joins TRBV7-2 and TRBJ2-2; D tentatively fits TRBD1 or TRBD2 (5 bases each). The CDR3 sequence is 14 residues long. Trimming stripped 3 bases from V and 0 bases from J, with 5 bases between. CDR1 SGHTA and CDR2 FQGNSA come from the germline V gene.

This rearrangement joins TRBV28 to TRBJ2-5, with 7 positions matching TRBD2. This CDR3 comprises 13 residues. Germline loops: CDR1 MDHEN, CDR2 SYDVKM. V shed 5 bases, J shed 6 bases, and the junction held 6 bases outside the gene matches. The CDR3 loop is CASSGGRGKTQYF. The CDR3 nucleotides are TGTGCCAGCAGTGGAGGGCGGGGGAAGACCCAGTACTTC.

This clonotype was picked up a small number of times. CDR3 protein: CASSLEGAAYGYTF. The CDR3 bases are TGCGCCAGCAGCTTGGAGGGGGCGGCCTATGGCTACACCTTC. This chain joins TRBV5-1 and TRBJ1-2; 7 bases agree with TRBD1. The germline V gene has CDR1 SGHRS and CDR2 YFSETQ. CDR3 length: 14 residues. The J segment lost 4 bases and the V segment lost 0 bases, leaving 3 bases of the junction unmatched.

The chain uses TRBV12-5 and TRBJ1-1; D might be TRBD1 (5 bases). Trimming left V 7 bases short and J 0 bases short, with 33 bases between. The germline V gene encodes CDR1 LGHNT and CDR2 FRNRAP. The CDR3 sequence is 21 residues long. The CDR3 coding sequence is TGTGCTAGTGCCCTTAGGGGTCCAACGGGTTGGGGTCGGTACTTGAACACTGAAGCTTTCTTT. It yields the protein CASALRGPTGWGRYLNTEAFF. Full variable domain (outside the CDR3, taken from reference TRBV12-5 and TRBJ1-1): DARVTQTPRHKVTEMGQEVTMRCQPILGHNTVFWYRQTMMQGLELLAYFRNRAPLDDSGMPKDRFSAEMPDATLATLKIQPSEPRDSAVYFCASALRGPTGWGRYLNTEAFFGQGTRLTVV.

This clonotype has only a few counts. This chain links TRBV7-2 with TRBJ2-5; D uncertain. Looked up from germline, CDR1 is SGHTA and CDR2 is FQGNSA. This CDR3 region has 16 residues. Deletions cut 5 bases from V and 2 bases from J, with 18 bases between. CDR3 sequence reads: CASSKRKGQAQETQYF. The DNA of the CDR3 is TGTGCCAGCAGCAAGCGAAAGGGCCAGGCTCAAGAGACCCAGTACTTC.